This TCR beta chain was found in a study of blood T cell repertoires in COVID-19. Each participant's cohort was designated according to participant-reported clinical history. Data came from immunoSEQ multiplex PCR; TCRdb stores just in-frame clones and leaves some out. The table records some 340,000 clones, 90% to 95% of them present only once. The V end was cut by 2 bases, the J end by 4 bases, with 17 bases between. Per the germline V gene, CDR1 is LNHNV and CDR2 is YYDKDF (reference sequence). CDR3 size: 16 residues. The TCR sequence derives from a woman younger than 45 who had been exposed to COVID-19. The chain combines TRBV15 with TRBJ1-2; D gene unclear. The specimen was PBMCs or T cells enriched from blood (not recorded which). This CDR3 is CATSRRHANSLYGYTF. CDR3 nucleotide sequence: TGTGCCACCAGCAGAAGACATGCTAACAGCCTCTATGGCTACACCTTC.